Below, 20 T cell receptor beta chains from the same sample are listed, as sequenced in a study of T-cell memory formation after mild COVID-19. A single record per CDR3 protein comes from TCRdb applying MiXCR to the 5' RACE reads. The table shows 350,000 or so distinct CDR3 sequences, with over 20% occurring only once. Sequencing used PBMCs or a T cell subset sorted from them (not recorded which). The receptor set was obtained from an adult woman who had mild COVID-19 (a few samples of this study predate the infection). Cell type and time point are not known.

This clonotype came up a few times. Written as DNA, the CDR3 is TGTGCCAGCAGTTTATCAGGGGTCGGGACCCAGTACTTC. The encoded protein is CASSLSGVGTQYF. The rearrangement uses TRBV27 and TRBJ2-5; D perhaps matches TRBD1 (5 bases). V was shortened by 0 bases and J by 7 bases, with 9 bases between the two germline ends. The CDR3 length is 13 residues. Germline assignment: CDR1 MNHEY and CDR2 SMNVEV (reference sequence).

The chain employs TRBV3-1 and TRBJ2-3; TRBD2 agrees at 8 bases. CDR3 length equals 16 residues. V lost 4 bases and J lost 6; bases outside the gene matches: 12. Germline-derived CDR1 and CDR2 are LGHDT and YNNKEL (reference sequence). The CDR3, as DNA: TGTGCCAGCAGCCCCCAGAGCGGGAGTATCTGGGATACGCAGTATTTT. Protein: CASSPQSGSIWDTQYF.

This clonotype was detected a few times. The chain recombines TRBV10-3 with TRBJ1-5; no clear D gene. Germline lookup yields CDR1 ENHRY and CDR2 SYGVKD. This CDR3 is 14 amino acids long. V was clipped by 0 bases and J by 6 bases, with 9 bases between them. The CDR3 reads CAISESGGLQPQHF. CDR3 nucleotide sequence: TGTGCCATCAGTGAGTCCGGAGGGCTTCAGCCCCAGCATTTT.

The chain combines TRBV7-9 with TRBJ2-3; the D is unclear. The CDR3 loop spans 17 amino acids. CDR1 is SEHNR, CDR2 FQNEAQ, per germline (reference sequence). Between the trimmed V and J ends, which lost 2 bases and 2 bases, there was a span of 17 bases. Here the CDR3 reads CASSLSPALRDTDTQYF. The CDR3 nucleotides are TGTGCCAGCAGCTTATCCCCAGCCTTAAGAGACACAGATACGCAGTATTTT.

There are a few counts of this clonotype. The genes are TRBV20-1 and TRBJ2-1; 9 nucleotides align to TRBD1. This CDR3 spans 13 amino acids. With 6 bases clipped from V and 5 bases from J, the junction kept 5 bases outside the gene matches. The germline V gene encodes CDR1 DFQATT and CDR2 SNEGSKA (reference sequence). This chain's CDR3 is CSAGQGSNNEQFF. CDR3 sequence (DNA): TGCAGTGCCGGACAGGGGTCCAACAATGAGCAGTTCTTC.

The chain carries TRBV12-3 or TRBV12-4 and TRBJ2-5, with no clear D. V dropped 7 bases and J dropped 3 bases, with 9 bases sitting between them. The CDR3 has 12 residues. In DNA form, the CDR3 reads TGTGCCAGCACCGCGAGTAAAGAGACCCAGTACTTC. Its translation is CASTASKETQYF.

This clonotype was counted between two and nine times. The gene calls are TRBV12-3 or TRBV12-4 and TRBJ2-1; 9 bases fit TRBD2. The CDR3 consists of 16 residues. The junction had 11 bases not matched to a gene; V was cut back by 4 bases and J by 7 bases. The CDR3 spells CASSSARGGLTNEQFF. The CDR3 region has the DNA TGTGCCAGCAGTTCTGCGCGGGGGGGCCTCACAAATGAGCAGTTCTTC.

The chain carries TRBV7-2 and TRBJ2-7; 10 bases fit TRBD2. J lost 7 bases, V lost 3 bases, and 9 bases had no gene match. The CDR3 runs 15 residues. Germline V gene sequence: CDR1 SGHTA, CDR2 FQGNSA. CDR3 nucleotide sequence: TGTGCCAGCAGCTTGAGTCTAGCGGGAGAGGGAGAGCAGTACTTC. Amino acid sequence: CASSLSLAGEGEQYF.

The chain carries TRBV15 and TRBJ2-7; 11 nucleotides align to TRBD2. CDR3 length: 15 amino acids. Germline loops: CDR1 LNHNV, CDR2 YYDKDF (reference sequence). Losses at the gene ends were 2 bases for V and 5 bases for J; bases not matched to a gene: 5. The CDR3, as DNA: TGTGCCACCAGCAGACTAGCGGGGGGTCCCCACGAGCAGTACTTC. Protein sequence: CATSRLAGGPHEQYF.

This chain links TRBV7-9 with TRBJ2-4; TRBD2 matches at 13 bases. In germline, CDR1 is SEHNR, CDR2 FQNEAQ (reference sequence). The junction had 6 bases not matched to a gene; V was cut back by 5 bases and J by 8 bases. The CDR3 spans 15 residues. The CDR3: CASSKGLAGYDIQYF. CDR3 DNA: TGTGCCAGCAGCAAGGGACTAGCGGGATATGACATTCAGTACTTC.

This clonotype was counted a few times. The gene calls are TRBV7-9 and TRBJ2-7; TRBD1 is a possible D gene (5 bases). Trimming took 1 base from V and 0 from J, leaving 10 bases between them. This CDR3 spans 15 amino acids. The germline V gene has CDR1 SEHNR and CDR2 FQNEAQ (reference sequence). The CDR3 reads CASSLVDRLSYEQYF. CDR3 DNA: TGTGCCAGCAGCTTAGTCGACAGACTCTCCTACGAGCAGTACTTC.

The CDR3 DNA reads TGTGCCACCAGTGAACAGGTCGGGACCTACAATGAGCAGTTCTTC. Translating it yields CATSEQVGTYNEQFF. The chain recombines TRBV24-1 with TRBJ2-1; D is tentatively TRBD1 or TRBD2 (5 bases each). The CDR3 runs 15 residues. The germline V and J ends were trimmed by 4 bases and 2 bases, with 11 bases remaining between them. Germline CDR1 is KGHDR and CDR2 is SFDVKD.

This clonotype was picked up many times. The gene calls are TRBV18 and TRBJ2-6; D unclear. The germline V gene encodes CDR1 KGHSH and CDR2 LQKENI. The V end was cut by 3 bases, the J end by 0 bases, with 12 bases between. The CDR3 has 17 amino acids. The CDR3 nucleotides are TGTGCCAGCTCACCCTCGGGCAGAGTCTCTGGGGCCAACGTCCTGACTTTC. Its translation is CASSPSGRVSGANVLTF.

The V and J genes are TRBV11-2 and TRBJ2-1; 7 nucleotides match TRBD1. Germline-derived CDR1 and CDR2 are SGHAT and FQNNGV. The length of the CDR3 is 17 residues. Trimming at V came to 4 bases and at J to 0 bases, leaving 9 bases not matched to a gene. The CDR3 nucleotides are TGTGCCAGCAGCTCACGCCCGACAGGGAGCTCCTACAATGAGCAGTTCTTC. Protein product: CASSSRPTGSSYNEQFF.

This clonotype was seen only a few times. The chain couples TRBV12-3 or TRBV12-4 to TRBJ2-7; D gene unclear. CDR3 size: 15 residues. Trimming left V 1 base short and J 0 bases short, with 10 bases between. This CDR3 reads CASSLGQAYSYEQYF. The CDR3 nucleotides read TGTGCCAGCAGTTTAGGGCAGGCGTACTCCTACGAGCAGTACTTC.

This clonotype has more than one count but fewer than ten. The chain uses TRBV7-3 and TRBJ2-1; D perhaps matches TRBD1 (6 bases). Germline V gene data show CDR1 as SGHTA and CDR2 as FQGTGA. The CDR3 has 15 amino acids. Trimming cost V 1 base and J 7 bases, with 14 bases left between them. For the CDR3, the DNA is TGTGCCAGCAGCTTAATACAGGGTGGGGGTAATGAGCAGTTCTTC. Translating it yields CASSLIQGGGNEQFF.

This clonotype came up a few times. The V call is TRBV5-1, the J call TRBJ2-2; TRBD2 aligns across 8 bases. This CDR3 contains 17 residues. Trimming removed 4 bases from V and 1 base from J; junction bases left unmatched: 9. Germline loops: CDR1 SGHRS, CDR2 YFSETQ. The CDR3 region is CASSLPGLAGNTGELFF. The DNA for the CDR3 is TGCGCCAGCAGCCTCCCCGGGCTAGCGGGGAACACCGGGGAGCTGTTTTTT.

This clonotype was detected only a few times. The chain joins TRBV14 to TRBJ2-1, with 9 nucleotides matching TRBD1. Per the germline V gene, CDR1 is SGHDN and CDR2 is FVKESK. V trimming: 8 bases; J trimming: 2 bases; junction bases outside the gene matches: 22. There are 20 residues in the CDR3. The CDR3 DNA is TGTGCCAGCTCCGGGACAGGGTACGGTCAGGGCTTAAGGCCCTACAATGAGCAGTTCTTC. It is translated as CASSGTGYGQGLRPYNEQFF.

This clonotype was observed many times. CDR3 in DNA: TGTGCCAGCAGCCCAGGTAGCCCGCGCGAGCAGTACTTC. Translated, it gives CASSPGSPREQYF. The chain is built from TRBV12-3 or TRBV12-4 and TRBJ2-7; D gene ambiguous. V dropped 6 bases and J dropped 6 bases, with 15 bases sitting between them. This CDR3 has 13 amino acids.

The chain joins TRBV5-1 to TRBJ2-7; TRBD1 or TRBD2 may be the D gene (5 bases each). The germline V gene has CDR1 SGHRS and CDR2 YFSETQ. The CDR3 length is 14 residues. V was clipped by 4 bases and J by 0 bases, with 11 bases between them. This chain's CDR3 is CASSEGTVSYEQYF. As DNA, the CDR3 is TGCGCCAGCAGCGAGGGGACGGTCTCCTACGAGCAGTACTTC.